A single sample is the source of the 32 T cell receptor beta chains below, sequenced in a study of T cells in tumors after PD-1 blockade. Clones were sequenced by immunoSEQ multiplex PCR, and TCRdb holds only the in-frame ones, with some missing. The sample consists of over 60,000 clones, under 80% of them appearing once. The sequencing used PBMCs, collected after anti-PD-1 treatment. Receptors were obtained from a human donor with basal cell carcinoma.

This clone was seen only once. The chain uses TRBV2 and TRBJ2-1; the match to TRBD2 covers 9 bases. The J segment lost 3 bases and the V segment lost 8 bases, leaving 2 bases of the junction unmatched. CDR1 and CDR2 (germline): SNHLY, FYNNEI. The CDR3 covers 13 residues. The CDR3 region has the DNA TGTGCCAGCGGAGCGGGGGGCTACAATGAGCAGTTCTTC. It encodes CASGAGGYNEQFF.

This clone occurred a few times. The DNA for the CDR3 is TGTGCCAGCAGCCAGCCTACTGGTATGGCGCAGTTCTTC. Amino acid sequence: CASSQPTGMAQFF. The chain couples TRBV3-1 (or the pseudogene TRBV3-2) to TRBJ2-1; unclear D gene. Germline V CDR1 and CDR2: LGHDT, YNNKEL (reference sequence). The V end was cut by 3 bases, the J end by 12 bases, with 15 bases between. This CDR3 has 13 amino acids.

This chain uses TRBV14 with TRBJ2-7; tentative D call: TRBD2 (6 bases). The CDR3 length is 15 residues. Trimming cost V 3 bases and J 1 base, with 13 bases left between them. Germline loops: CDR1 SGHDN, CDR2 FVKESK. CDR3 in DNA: TGTGCCAGCAGCCAGAGGGTCGGACTATCCTACGAGCAGTACTTC. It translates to CASSQRVGLSYEQYF.

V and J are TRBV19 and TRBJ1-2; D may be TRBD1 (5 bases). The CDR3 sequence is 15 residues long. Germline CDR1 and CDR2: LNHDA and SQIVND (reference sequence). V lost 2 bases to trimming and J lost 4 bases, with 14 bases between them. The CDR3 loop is CASSISPGQAYGYTF. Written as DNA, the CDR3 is TGTGCCAGTAGTATATCTCCGGGGCAAGCCTATGGCTACACCTTC.

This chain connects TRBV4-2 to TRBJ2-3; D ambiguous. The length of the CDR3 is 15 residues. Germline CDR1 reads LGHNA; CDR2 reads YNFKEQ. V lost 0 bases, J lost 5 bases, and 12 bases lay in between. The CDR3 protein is CASSQDQASVDTQYF. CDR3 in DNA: TGTGCCAGCAGCCAAGATCAAGCTAGTGTAGATACGCAGTATTTT.

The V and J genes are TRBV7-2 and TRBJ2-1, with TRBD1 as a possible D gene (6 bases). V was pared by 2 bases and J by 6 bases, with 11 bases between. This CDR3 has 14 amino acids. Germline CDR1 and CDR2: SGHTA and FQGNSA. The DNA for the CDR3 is TGTGCCAGCAGCTTAATCAGACAGGTCAATGAGCAGTTCTTC. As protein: CASSLIRQVNEQFF.

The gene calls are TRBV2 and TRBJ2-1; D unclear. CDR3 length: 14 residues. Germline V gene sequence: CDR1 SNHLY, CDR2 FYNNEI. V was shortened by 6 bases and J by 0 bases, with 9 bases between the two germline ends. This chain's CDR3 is CASRRTSSYNEQFF. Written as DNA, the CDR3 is TGTGCCAGCAGGCGTACCAGCTCCTACAATGAGCAGTTCTTC.

The CDR3 DNA is TGTGCCAGCGGGATTAGCGGGTACGAGCAGTACTTC. Translating it yields CASGISGYEQYF. This chain connects TRBV12-3 or TRBV12-4 to TRBJ2-7; 7 positions agree with TRBD2. With 8 bases clipped from V and 4 bases from J, the junction kept 5 bases outside the gene matches. The CDR3 loop spans 12 amino acids.

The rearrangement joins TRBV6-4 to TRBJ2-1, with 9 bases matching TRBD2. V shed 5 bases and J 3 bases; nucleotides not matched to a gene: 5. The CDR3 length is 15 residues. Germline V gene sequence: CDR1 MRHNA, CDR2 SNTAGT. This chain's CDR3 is CASSSAGGYYNEQFF. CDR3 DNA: TGTGCCAGCAGTTCGGCGGGGGGGTACTACAATGAGCAGTTCTTC.

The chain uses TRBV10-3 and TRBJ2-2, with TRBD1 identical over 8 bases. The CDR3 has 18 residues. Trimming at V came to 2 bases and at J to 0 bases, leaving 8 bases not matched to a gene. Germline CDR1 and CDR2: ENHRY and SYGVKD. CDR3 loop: CAISEGKWDRTNTGELFF. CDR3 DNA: TGTGCCATCAGTGAGGGGAAATGGGACAGGACGAACACCGGGGAGCTGTTTTTT.

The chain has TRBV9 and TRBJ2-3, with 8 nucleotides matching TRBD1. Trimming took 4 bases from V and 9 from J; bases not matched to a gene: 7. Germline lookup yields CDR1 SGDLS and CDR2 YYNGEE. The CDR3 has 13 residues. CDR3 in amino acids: CASSTSDRATQYF. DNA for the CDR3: TGTGCCAGCAGCACCTCGGACAGGGCAACGCAGTATTTT.

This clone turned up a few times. CDR3 sequence: CASSSSGILTGLTEAFF. In DNA, the CDR3 is TGCGCCAGCAGCTCGAGCGGAATACTAACAGGGCTCACTGAAGCTTTCTTT. The rearrangement uses TRBV10-2 and TRBJ1-1, with D perhaps TRBD1 (6 bases). This CDR3 region has 17 residues. Trimming took off 6 bases at V and 4 bases at J, with 24 bases between the two ends. The germline V gene has CDR1 WSHSY and CDR2 SAAADI.

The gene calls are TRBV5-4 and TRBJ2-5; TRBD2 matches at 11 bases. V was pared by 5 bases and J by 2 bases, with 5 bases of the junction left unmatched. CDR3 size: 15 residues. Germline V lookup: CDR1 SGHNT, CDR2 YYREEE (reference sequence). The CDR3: CASSSSGGPQETQYF. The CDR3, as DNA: TGTGCCAGCAGTTCTAGCGGGGGGCCTCAAGAGACCCAGTACTTC.

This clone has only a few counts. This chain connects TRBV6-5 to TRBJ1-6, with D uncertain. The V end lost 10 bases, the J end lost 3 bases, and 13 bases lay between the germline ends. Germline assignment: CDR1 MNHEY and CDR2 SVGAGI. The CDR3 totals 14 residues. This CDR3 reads CATGPRGYNSPLHF. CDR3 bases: TGTGCCACCGGTCCACGGGGCTATAATTCACCCCTCCACTTT.

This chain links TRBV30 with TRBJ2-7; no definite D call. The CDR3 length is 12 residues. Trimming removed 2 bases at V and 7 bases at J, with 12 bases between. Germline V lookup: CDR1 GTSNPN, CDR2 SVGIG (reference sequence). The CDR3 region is CAWSLQSGEQYF. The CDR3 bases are TGTGCCTGGAGTCTGCAATCCGGGGAGCAGTACTTC.

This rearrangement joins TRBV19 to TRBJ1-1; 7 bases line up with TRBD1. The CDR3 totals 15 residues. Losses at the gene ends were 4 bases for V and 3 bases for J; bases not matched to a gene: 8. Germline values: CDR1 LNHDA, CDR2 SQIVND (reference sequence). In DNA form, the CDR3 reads TGTGCCAGTAGTAGAATGGAAGGGGGCTACACTGAAGCTTTCTTT. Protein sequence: CASSRMEGGYTEAFF.

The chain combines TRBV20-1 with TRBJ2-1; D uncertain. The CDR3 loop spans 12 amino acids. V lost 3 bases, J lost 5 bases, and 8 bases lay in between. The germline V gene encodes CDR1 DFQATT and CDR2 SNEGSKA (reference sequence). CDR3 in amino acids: CSASQADNEQFF. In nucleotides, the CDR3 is TGCAGTGCTAGTCAGGCAGACAATGAGCAGTTCTTC.

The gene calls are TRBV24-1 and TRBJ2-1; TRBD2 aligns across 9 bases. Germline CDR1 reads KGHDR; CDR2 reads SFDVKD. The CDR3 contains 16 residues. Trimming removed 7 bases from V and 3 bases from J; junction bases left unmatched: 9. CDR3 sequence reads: CATRAGNSGGYNEQFF. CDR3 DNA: TGTGCCACCAGGGCCGGGAATAGCGGGGGCTACAATGAGCAGTTCTTC.

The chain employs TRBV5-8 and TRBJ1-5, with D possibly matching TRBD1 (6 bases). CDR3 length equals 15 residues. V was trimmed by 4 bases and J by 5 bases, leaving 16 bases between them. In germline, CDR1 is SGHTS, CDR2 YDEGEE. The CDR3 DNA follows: TGTGCCAGCAGCCTCACAGGGAATGGGGATCAGCCCCAGCATTTT. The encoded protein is CASSLTGNGDQPQHF.

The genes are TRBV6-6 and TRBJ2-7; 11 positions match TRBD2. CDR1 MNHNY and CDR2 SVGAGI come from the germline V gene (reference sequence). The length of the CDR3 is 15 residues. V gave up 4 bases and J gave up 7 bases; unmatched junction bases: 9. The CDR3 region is CASSSTSGAGGEQYF. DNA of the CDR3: TGTGCCAGCAGTTCGACTAGCGGGGCCGGGGGGGAGCAGTACTTC.

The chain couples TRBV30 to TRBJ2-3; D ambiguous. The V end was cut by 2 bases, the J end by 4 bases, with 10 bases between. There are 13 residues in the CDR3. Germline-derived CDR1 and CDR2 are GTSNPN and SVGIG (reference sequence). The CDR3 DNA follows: TGTGCCTGGAGTCCTTCTTCGGCAGATACGCAGTATTTT. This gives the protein CAWSPSSADTQYF.

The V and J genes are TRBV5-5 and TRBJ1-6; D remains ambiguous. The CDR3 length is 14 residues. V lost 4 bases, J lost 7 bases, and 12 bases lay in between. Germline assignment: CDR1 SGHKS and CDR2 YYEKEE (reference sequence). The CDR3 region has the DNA TGTGCCAGCAGCCGGACTGGTGCGAATTCACCCCTCCACTTT. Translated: CASSRTGANSPLHF.

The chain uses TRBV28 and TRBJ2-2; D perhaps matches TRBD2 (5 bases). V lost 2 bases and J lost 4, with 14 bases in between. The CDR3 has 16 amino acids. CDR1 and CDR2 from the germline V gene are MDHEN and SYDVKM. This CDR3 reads CASSLSSARGTGELFF. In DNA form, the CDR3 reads TGTGCCAGCAGTTTAAGTAGCGCCCGGGGCACCGGGGAGCTGTTTTTT.

The CDR3 is CASSSPGVNTDTQYF. The DNA of the CDR3 is TGTGCCAGCAGCTCCCCGGGGGTCAACACAGATACGCAGTATTTT. This chain joins TRBV7-2 and TRBJ2-3, with a tentative D call TRBD2 (6 bases). In germline, CDR1 is SGHTA, CDR2 FQGNSA. The CDR3 runs to 15 residues. Trimming removed 4 bases at V and 2 bases at J, with 13 bases between.

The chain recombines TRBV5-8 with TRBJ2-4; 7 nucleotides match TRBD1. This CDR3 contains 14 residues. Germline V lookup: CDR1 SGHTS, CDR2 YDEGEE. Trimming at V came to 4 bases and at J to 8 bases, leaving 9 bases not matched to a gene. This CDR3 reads CASSLAWGTDIQYF. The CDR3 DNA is TGTGCCAGCAGCCTCGCTTGGGGGACAGACATTCAGTACTTC.

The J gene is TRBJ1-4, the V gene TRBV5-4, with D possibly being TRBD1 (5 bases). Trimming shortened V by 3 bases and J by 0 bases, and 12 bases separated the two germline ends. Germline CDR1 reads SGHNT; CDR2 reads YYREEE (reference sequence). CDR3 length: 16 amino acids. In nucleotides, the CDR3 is TGTGCCAGCAGCTCCGGGACGGATGCAACTAATGAAAAACTGTTTTTT. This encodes CASSSGTDATNEKLFF.

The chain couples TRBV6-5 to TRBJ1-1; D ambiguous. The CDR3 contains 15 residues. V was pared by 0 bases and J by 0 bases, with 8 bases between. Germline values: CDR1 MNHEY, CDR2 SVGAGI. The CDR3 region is CASSYSRALNTEAFF. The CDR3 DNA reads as TGTGCCAGCAGTTACTCCCGGGCTTTGAACACTGAAGCTTTCTTT.

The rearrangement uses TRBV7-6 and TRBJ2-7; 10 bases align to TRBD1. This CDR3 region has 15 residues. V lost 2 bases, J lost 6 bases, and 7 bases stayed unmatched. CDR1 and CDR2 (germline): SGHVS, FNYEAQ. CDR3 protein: CASSLSPGQGREQYF. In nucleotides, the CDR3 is TGTGCCAGCAGCTTATCCCCGGGACAGGGGCGCGAGCAGTACTTC. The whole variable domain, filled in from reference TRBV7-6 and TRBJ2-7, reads GAGVSQSPRYKVTKRGQDVALRCDPISGHVSLYWYRQALGQGPEFLTYFNYEAQQDKSGLPNDRFSAERPEGSISTLTIQRTEQRDSAMYRCASSLSPGQGREQYFGPGTRLTVT.

CDR3 nucleotide sequence: TGTGCCAGCAGCTTAGTAGTTGGAGCGGGGGGGCGCTACGAGCAGTACTTC. Its translation: CASSLVVGAGGRYEQYF. The chain has TRBV7-2 and TRBJ2-7, with 10 bases matching TRBD2. The CDR3 length is 17 residues. Germline V gene sequence: CDR1 SGHTA, CDR2 FQGNSA. With 1 base clipped from V and 3 bases from J, the junction kept 9 bases outside the gene matches. Using reference TRBV7-2 and TRBJ2-7 for the parts outside the CDR3, the full variable domain is GAGVSQSPSNKVTEKGKDVELRCDPISGHTALYWYRQSLGQGLEFLIYFQGNSAPDKSGLPSDRFSAERTGGSVSTLTIQRTQQEDSAVYLCASSLVVGAGGRYEQYFGPGTRLTVT.

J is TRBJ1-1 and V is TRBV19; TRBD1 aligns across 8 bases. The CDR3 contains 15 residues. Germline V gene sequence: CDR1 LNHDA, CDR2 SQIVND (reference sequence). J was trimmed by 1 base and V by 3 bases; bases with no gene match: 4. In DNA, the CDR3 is TGTGCCAGTAGTATTCAGGGGGCGCCGAACACTGAAGCTTTCTTT. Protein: CASSIQGAPNTEAFF.

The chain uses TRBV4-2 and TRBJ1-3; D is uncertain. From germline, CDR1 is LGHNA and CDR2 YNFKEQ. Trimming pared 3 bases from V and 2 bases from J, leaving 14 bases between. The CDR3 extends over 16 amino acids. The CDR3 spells CASSQTFGSPGNTIYF. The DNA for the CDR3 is TGTGCCAGCAGCCAGACATTCGGCAGTCCTGGAAACACCATATATTTT.

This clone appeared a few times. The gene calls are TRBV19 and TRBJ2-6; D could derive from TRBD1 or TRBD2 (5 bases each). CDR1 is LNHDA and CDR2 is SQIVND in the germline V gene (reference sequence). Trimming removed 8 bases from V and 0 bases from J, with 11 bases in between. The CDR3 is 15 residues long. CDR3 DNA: TGTGCCAGTCGGGACGGAGACTCTGGGGCCAACGTCCTGACTTTC. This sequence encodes CASRDGDSGANVLTF.